This T cell receptor (beta chain) comes out of a study of shared clonotypes between healthy human individuals (dated by TCRdb to about 2020). Concerning the study at large: The cohort comprised a couple of women and three men aged 18 to 49 years. For each donor, CD4 naive and CD4 memory were each given three plates, CD8 naive was given two plates, and CD8 memory was given one plate. To estimate repertoire size and how much clonotypes are shared between individuals, the study performed deep sequencing of blood TCR repertoires from a few healthy adults. To increase sequencing depth and limit assay-specific biases, different laboratories used diverse techniques to prepare libraries and sequence TCR repertoires. Between about 0.94 and 8.9 billion PBMCs per donor were obtained by leukapheresis. Beyond this particular receptor, the publication reports: Rarefaction of sorted-subset datasets indicated incomplete sequencing despite the large sequencing depth. Pairwise subsampling led to the expectation that sequencing depth would affect the degree of clonotype sharing among donors. When a few donors were compared, the shared fraction of clonotypes was about 5% for naive CD4, roughly 3.4% for naive CD8, about 2.4% for memory CD4, and approximately 0.4% for memory CD8. Clonotypes shared by all four sorted-subset donors showed higher generation probabilities than non-shared clonotypes. Because the study included a small number of donors, the genetic and exposure-history diversity represented was limited. Estimated clonotype richness was generally larger for naive than for memory subsets. Sampling was restricted to blood, and TCR repertoires in tissues likely differ from the TCR repertoires found in blood.

The donors were healthy, HIV-negative adults with no recently reported acute infections or vaccinations. Only Caucasian adults living in Nashville, Tennessee, USA were represented among the donors. CD4+ T cells were enriched by magnetic negative selection; naive cells were then positively selected on CD45RA, and the negative fraction formed the memory subset. Blood was collected by leukapheresis, and PBMCs were isolated by Ficoll-Histopaque density gradient centrifugation and then cryopreserved in liquid nitrogen vapor phase. Analytical flow cytometry was used to check the purity and quantity of each magnetically sorted T cell population. Each sorted fraction had its genomic DNA isolated and then quantified by UV absorbance on a Nanodrop 2000c. Using the deep immunoSEQ assay, multiplex PCR amplified TCR CDR3 regions from genomic DNA. Extracted genomic DNA from each cell subset was distributed evenly across all wells of several immunoSEQ 96-well plates, and each plate was treated as a replicate. Each replicate PCR for sorted subsets received 200 ng genomic DNA, equal to some 32,000 T cell genomes. Purified libraries were quantified with a Qubit 3.0 fluorometer, sized on a Bioanalyzer 2100, and re-quantified with the KAPA Library Quantification kit. Every immunoSEQ 96-well plate was sequenced on a separate single-read 150-cycle Illumina NextSeq 550 flow cell. As for the original processing: Because only junctional sequences without quality scores were contained in the immunoSEQ output, filtering matching that applied to full-length reads could not be performed. To assign V/J genes and CDR3, sequences were annotated using PyIR, a Python wrapper for IgBLAST v1.9, with IMGT germline references. Reads were filtered out if the reads had weak V/J assignments (E-value above 1e-6), no CDR3, stop codons, out-of-frame junctions, or ambiguous translated residues. V3J clonotypes were defined by identical inferred V gene, J gene, and CDR3 amino acid sequence. Percentage overlap between repertoires was computed as shared unique clonotypes divided by the size of the smaller repertoire. Repertoire richness was assessed with RTK rarefaction, the Chao1 estimator, and Recon v2.1 estimates of unobserved clonotypes. For all TCRbeta clonotypes obtained by the gDNA method from a few donors, generation probabilities were computed with OLGA. Entries here come from immuneACCESS through TCRdb and include only in-frame sequences with V and J called. Some clones fail to appear in such tables; in the studies checked, an unresolved V gene covers under half of the shortfall, and the cause of the remainder is unknown. V, J and clone size reflect that table, while D and trimming were determined from the DNA. The sample data list 2,500,000 or so clones, and 85% to 95% of these were observed just once. Together, the top ten hold 0.11% to 0.15% of the sample.

To note about this clone: Which antigen it targets is not known. The input lacks base qualities; no much larger clone sits a single base away.

V is pared back by 5 bases and J by 3 bases, with 9 bases lying between the germline termini. The germline V gene provides CDR1 MNHEY and CDR2 SVGAGI. The CDR3 covers 13 residues, taking in both the cysteine and the phenylalanine. Just CDR3 DNA is preserved here, 39 bases in frame from base 1. The rearrangement joined TRBV6-5 to TRBJ2-3, with no D gene named confidently. This TCR was recovered from a man aged 18 to 29 in good health. Specimen: naive CD4+ T cells sorted from blood. In light of the paper, this sample's cell subset or site label describes: CD45RA+ positively selected. This receptor has the CDR3 CASSPPATDTQYF. Here is the DNA: TGTGCCAGCAGTCCGCCGGCGACAGATACGCAGTATTTT.